The clone carrying this TCR beta chain was counted once. Its specificity is unknown. The source of the sample is a study of cytomegalovirus exposure and HLA in healthy donors. General study findings and limits: There were 150 or so TCR beta chains listed as cytomegalovirus-associated.

The primer mix had 60 Vbeta and 13 Jbeta primers. Clones were sequenced by immunoSEQ multiplex PCR, and TCRdb holds only the in-frame ones, with some missing. The sample contains about 110,000 clones, 60% to 80% of which appear only once. Sequencing used PBMCs. This TCR was recovered from a man in his late teens or twenties in good health and CMV-seronegative.

The DNA for the CDR3 is TGTGCCAGCTCAATCGGGTCAACTAATGAAAAACTGTTTTTT. This codes for CASSIGSTNEKLFF. The genes are TRBV18 and TRBJ1-4; D is undetermined. V was cut by 5 bases and J by 0 bases, with 7 bases left in between. The germline gives CDR1 KGHSH, CDR2 LQKENI. The CDR3 is 14 residues long.